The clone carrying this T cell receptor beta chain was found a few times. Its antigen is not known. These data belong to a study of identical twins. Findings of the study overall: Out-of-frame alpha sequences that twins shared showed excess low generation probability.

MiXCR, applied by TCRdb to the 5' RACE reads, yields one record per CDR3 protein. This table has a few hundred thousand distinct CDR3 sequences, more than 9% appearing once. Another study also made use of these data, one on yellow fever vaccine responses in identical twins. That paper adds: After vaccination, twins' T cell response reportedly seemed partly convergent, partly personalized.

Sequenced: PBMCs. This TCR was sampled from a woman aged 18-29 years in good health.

This CDR3 reads CASSQGQNLNTIYF. DNA for the CDR3: TGTGCCAGCAGCCAGGGACAAAACCTGAACACCATATATTTT. The chain couples TRBV11-2 to TRBJ1-3; perhaps TRBD1 as D (6 bases). The CDR3 extends over 14 amino acids. Trimming removed 5 bases at V and 7 bases at J, with 15 bases between. Germline-derived CDR1 and CDR2 are SGHAT and FQNNGV.